This TCR beta chain was sequenced for a study of tumor-infiltrating lymphocytes in localized non-small cell lung cancer. Study summary: Each patient gave resected tumor and non-adjacent uninvolved lung tissue. Findings and caveats of the study: Tumors had more T cell infiltration than uninvolved lung, per TCRbeta sequencing and CD3 counts.

Note on this clone: Its antigen is not known.

The germline V gene encodes CDR1 SGHDT and CDR2 YYEEEE. This CDR3 region has 15 residues. Trimming cost V 4 bases and J 0 bases, with 14 bases left between them. Assay used: immunoSEQ multiplex PCR; TCRdb lists only in-frame clones, some missing. The sample holds some 10,000 clones; 60% to 80% are singletons and the top ten take about a sixth. The source is a human donor with non-small cell lung cancer. The V and J genes are TRBV5-6 and TRBJ2-7; D assignment may be TRBD1 or TRBD2 (6 bases each). Sequenced input: uninvolved lung tissue not adjacent to the tumor. CDR3 nucleotide sequence: TGTGCCAGCAGCCTGGGGGGCAAGCCCTCCTACGAGCAGTACTTC. Its protein product is CASSLGGKPSYEQYF.